A selection of T cell receptor beta chains follows, all from one sample in a study of blood T cell repertoires in COVID-19. Sequenced by immunoSEQ multiplex PCR; TCRdb stores in-frame clones only, minus some. This repertoire shows about 160,000 clones, 82% found once; its top ten account for around 7%. The specimen sequenced was peripheral blood. The receptors here all came from a woman in her forties with COVID-19, enrolled during active disease. CDR3s include the opening cysteine and the closing phenylalanine or tryptophan. A D gene is named only where the DNA matches it firmly. Only part of the rows carry a size: once, few, many, or a class if the clone is expanded.

V gene	J gene	clone size	D gene	CDR3 DNA	CDR3 protein
TRBV5-1	TRBJ2-1	-	-	TGCGCCAGCAGCTTTTCAGATGAGCAGTTCTTC	CASSFSDEQFF
TRBV19	TRBJ2-1	-	-	TGTGCCAGTAGGGAAAGAGGAAGGATTACAAGTGAGCAGTTCTTC	CASRERGRITSEQFF
TRBV27	TRBJ2-3	-	TRBD2	TGTGCCAGCAGTTTCGCGGGAGAGGGCACAGATACGCAGTATTTT	CASSFAGEGTDTQYF
TRBV6-4	TRBJ2-1	-	-	TGTGCCATCTCCCGGGAATTCGGGGATGAGCAGTTCTTC	CAISREFGDEQFF
TRBV6-5	TRBJ1-1	-	-	TGTGCCAGCAGGCGGGACCGCGGCGGTGAAGCTTTCTTT	CASRRDRGGEAFF
TRBV9	TRBJ1-5	-	-	TGTGCCAGCAGCGTAGCTACTGGTCAGCCCCAGCATTTT	CASSVATGQPQHF
TRBV18	TRBJ2-1	-	-	TGTGCCAGCTCACCACGGGCCGGGAGCTCCTACAATGAGCAGTTCTTC	CASSPRAGSSYNEQFF
TRBV29-1	TRBJ2-5	once	-	TGCAGCGTTGAAGAGCCCGGAAGGGGGACCCAGTACTTC	CSVEEPGRGTQYF
TRBV13	TRBJ2-3	-	-	TGTGCCAGCAGCTTTGGCGGGGGACAAAGAGATACGCAGTATTTT	CASSFGGGQRDTQYF
TRBV3-1/TRBV3-2	TRBJ2-1	few	TRBD2	TGTGCCAGCAGCCCGAGCGGGGGGTCCTACAATGAGCAGTTCTTC	CASSPSGGSYNEQFF
TRBV9	TRBJ2-1	-	TRBD2	TGTGCCAGCAGCGATGCGGGGGGGCCTTCGCGAACAAACTACAATGAGCAGTTCTTC	CASSDAGGPSRTNYNEQFF
TRBV2	TRBJ2-5	-	-	TGTGCCAGCAGCGCTACTAGATTGGCAGAGACCCAGTACTTC	CASSATRLAETQYF
TRBV29-1	TRBJ2-1	-	-	TGCAGCGTTGGACAAATCAATGAGCAGTTCTTC	CSVGQINEQFF
TRBV19	TRBJ2-1	-	TRBD1	TGTGCCAGTTGTTCCGGGACAGGGTCCTACAATGAGCAGTTCTTC	CASCSGTGSYNEQFF
TRBV5-8	TRBJ2-7	-	TRBD1	TGTGCCAGCAGCCCAGCCTTGGACAGGGAAGACGAGCAGTACTTC	CASSPALDREDEQYF
TRBV4-1	TRBJ2-2	-	-	TGCGCCAGCAGCCAAGTTGGAGGGGGCTCCGGGGAGCTGTTTTTT	CASSQVGGGSGELFF
TRBV5-4	TRBJ2-1	-	TRBD2	TGTGCCAGCAGCTTGTCCTACGGGGGGTCGAATGAGCAGTTCTTC	CASSLSYGGSNEQFF
TRBV28	TRBJ1-1	many	-	TGTGCCAGCAGTTTCTACAGGCCGAACACTGAAGCTTTCTTT	CASSFYRPNTEAFF
TRBV7-3	TRBJ1-1	-	TRBD1	TGTGCCAGCAGCTCTCCCGGGACAGGGGGACTGAACACTGAAGCTTTCTTT	CASSSPGTGGLNTEAFF
TRBV7-9	TRBJ2-5	-	TRBD1	TGTGCCAGCAGCCCCGGTCGGCTAGGGACAGGGGGTGAGACCCAGTACTTC	CASSPGRLGTGGETQYF
TRBV5-6	TRBJ1-2	-	-	TGTGCCAGCAGCTTGGTGGGGGACACCATGGTACCCCATGGCTACACCTTC	CASSLVGDTMVPHGYTF
TRBV9	TRBJ1-4	-	TRBD1	TGTGCCAGCAGCGAAACAGGGGCAACTAATGAAAAACTGTTTTTT	CASSETGATNEKLFF
TRBV28	TRBJ2-7	-	-	TGTGCCAGCAGTTTGTTGCAGGGGACATACGAGCAGTACTTC	CASSLLQGTYEQYF
TRBV10-3	TRBJ2-1	-	-	TGTGCCATCAGTGAGCAAGGGGATGAGCAGTTCTTC	CAISEQGDEQFF
TRBV3-1/TRBV3-2	TRBJ1-4	-	-	TGTGCCAGCAGCCAGTGGCAGGGGAACAAAAAACTGTTTTTT	CASSQWQGNKKLFF
TRBV28	TRBJ2-2	-	-	TGTGCCAGCGCACAGGGGAACACCGGGGAGCTGTTTTTT	CASAQGNTGELFF
TRBV18	TRBJ2-1	-	-	TGTGCCAGCTCACCTGTAGGGCAGGGAATAGATGAGCAGTTCTTC	CASSPVGQGIDEQFF
TRBV6-1	TRBJ2-7	once	TRBD1	TGTGCCAGCAGTGAACGGGACAGGGTCTACGAGCAGTACTTC	CASSERDRVYEQYF
TRBV28	TRBJ2-7	-	-	TGTGCCAGCAAATCGCTAGTGTCCTCCTACGAGCAGTACTTC	CASKSLVSSYEQYF
TRBV5-1	TRBJ2-7	-	-	TGCGCCAGCAGCTTGGGGACAGAGACCTACGAGCAGTACTTC	CASSLGTETYEQYF
TRBV11-2	TRBJ2-5	-	-	TGTGCCAGCAGCCTTGGACACATTGGTACCAAGCAAGAGACCCAGTACTTC	CASSLGHIGTKQETQYF
TRBV2	TRBJ2-2	-	TRBD1	TGTGCCAGCAGGGACAGGGGAGGGGAGCTGTTTTTT	CASRDRGGELFF
TRBV6-5	TRBJ2-4	-	TRBD1	TGTGCCAGCAGCCGGGGACAGAAAAACATTCAGTACTTC	CASSRGQKNIQYF
TRBV27	TRBJ2-7	-	-	TGTGCCAGCAGTTTACGGGGATCCTACGAGCAGTACTTC	CASSLRGSYEQYF
TRBV14	TRBJ1-1	few	TRBD1	TGTGCCAGCAGCCCCCTTCAGGGGGGCACTGAAGCTTTCTTT	CASSPLQGGTEAFF
TRBV3-1/TRBV3-2	TRBJ1-2	-	-	TGTGCCAGCAGCCAAGACGTCGGGGGGGCCGGTGGCTACACCTTC	CASSQDVGGAGGYTF
TRBV6-5	TRBJ1-2	-	-	TGTGCCAGCAGGCCCCAGGGATTCGGGTATGGCTACACCTTC	CASRPQGFGYGYTF
TRBV9	TRBJ2-3	once	TRBD2	TGTGCCAGTAGCCTAGCGGGGGGGCATACAGATACGCAGTATTTT	CASSLAGGHTDTQYF
TRBV18	TRBJ2-5	-	-	TGTGCCAGCCCACTATCCCAAGAGACCCAGTACTTC	CASPLSQETQYF
TRBV18	TRBJ2-1	few	-	TGTGCCAGCTCACATTCAAGGTCCTCGGGGAATGAGCAGTTCTTC	CASSHSRSSGNEQFF
TRBV29-1	TRBJ2-1	-	TRBD2	TGCAGCGTTGGCTTTGCGGGAGTTCCGGATGAGCAGTTCTTC	CSVGFAGVPDEQFF
TRBV7-3	TRBJ2-7	-	TRBD1	TGTGCCAGCAGCCGAACAGGGGGCCCCCTGTCTGAGCAGTACTTC	CASSRTGGPLSEQYF
TRBV28	TRBJ1-1	few	-	TGTGCCAGCAGTTCCCCGGGATTGAACACTGAAGCTTTCTTT	CASSSPGLNTEAFF
TRBV5-1	TRBJ1-3	-	-	TGCGCCAGCAGCTTGGGGGGAGTCTCTGGAAACACCATATATTTT	CASSLGGVSGNTIYF
TRBV5-1	TRBJ2-1	-	TRBD1	TGCGCCAGCAGCTCGGGACAGGGCGACAATGAGCAGTTCTTC	CASSSGQGDNEQFF
TRBV27	TRBJ1-2	-	TRBD1	TGTGCCAGCAGTTTATCTGTTCGGGACAGGAACTATGGCTACACCTTC	CASSLSVRDRNYGYTF
TRBV5-5	TRBJ1-4	-	-	TGTGCCAGCAGCTCCGCTCCCAGGGGTGAAAAACTGTTTTTT	CASSSAPRGEKLFF
TRBV4-1	TRBJ1-5	-	-	TGCGCCAGCAGCCAAGACTTTTTTCAGCCCCAGCATTTT	CASSQDFFQPQHF
TRBV3-1/TRBV3-2	TRBJ2-1	-	-	TGTGCCAGCAGCCTCAAGAGGGCTTCACAGCCCTACAATGAGCAGTTCTTC	CASSLKRASQPYNEQFF
TRBV7-8	TRBJ2-5	-	TRBD1	TGTGCCAGCAGCTGGGGACAGGAAGAGACCCAGTACTTC	CASSWGQEETQYF